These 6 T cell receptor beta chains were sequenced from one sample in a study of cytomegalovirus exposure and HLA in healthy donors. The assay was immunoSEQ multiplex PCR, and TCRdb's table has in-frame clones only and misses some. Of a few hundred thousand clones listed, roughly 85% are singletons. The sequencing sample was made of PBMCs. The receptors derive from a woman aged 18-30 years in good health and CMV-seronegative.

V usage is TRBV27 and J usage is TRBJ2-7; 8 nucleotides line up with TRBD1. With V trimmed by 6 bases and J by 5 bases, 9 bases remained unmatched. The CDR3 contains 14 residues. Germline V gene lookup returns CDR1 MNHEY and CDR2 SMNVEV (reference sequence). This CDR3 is CASRPRDRFHEQYF. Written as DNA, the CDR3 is TGTGCCAGCAGACCCCGGGACAGGTTCCACGAGCAGTACTTC.

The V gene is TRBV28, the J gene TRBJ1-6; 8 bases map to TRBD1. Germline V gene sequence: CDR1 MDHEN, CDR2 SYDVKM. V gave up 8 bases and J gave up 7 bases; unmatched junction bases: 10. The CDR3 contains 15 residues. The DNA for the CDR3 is TGTGCCAGCTCAGACAGGGGAACAATCAATTCACCCCTCCACTTT. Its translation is CASSDRGTINSPLHF.

This CDR3 is CSVGTGDIYGYTF. DNA for the CDR3: TGCAGCGTCGGGACAGGGGATATCTATGGCTACACCTTC. The chain combines TRBV29-1 with TRBJ1-2; 10 bases align to TRBD1. The CDR3 spans 13 residues. V dropped 6 bases and J dropped 4; count of bases not matched to a gene: 5. Per germline, CDR1 SQVTM and CDR2 ANQGSEA.

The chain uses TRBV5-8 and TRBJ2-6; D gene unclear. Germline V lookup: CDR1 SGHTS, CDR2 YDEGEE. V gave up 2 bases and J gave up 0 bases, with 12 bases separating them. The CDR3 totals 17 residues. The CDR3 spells CASSLESFYSGANVLTF. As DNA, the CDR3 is TGTGCCAGCAGCTTAGAGTCGTTTTACTCTGGGGCCAACGTCCTGACTTTC.

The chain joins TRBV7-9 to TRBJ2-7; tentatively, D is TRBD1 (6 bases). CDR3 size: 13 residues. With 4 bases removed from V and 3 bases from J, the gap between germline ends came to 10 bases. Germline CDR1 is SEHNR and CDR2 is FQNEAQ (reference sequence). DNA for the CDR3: TGTGCCAGCAGCTCCAGGGACATCTACGAGCAGTACTTC. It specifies CASSSRDIYEQYF.

CDR3 loop: CASTPGTGGNTEAFF. The CDR3, as DNA: TGTGCCAGTACTCCCGGGACAGGGGGAAACACTGAAGCTTTCTTT. The V call is TRBV19, the J call TRBJ1-1; 11 bases are a match to TRBD1. Germline assignment: CDR1 LNHDA and CDR2 SQIVND (reference sequence). The J segment lost 2 bases and the V segment lost 7 bases, leaving 6 bases of the junction unmatched. This CDR3 comprises 15 residues.